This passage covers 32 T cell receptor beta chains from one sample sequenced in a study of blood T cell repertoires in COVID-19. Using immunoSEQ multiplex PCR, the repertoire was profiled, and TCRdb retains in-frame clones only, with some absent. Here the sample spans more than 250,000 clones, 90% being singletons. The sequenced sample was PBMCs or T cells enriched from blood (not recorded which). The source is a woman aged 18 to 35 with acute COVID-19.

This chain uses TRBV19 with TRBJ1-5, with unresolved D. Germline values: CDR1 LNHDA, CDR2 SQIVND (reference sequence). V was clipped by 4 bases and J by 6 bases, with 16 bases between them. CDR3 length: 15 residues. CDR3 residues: CASSSEAGRVQPQHF. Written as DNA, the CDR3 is TGTGCCAGTAGTAGTGAGGCGGGAAGGGTTCAGCCCCAGCATTTT.

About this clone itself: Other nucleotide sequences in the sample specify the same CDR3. CDR3 sequence: CASSWSGTGELFF. CDR3 nucleotide sequence: TGTGCCAGCAGCTGGTCAGGTACCGGGGAGCTGTTTTTT. J is TRBJ2-2 and V is TRBV7-9; D is unresolved. From germline, CDR1 is SEHNR and CDR2 FQNEAQ (reference sequence). With 4 bases removed from V and 5 bases from J, the gap between germline ends came to 8 bases. This CDR3 region has 13 residues.

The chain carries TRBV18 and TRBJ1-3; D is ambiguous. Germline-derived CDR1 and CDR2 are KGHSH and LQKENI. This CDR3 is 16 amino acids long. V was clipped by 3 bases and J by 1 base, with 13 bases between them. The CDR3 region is CASSPLTPRSGNTIYF. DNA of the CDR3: TGTGCCAGCTCACCGTTGACCCCTAGATCTGGAAACACCATATATTTT.

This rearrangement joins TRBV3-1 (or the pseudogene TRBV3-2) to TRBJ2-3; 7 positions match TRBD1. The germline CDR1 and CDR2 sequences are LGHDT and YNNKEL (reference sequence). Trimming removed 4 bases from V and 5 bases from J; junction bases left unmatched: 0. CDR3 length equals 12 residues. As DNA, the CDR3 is TGTGCCAGCAGCCGGACAGGAGATACGCAGTATTTT. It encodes CASSRTGDTQYF.

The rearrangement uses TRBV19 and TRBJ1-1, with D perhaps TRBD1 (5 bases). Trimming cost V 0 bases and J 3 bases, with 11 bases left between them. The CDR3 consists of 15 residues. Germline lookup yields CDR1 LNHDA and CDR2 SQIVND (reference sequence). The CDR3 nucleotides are TGTGCCAGTAGTATAGAAGGGAGGGGTTACACTGAAGCTTTCTTT. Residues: CASSIEGRGYTEAFF.

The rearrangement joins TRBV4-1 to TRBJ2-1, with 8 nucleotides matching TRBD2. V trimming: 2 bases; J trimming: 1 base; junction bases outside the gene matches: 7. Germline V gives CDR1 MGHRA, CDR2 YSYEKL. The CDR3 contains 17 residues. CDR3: CASSQHPGGGSYNEQFF. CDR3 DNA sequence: TGCGCCAGCAGCCAACATCCGGGAGGGGGGTCCTACAATGAGCAGTTCTTC.

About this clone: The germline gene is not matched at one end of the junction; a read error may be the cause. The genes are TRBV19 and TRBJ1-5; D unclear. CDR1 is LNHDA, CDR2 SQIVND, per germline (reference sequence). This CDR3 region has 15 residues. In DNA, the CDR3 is TGTGCCAATAGTGTTTGGCGGTTTAGCAATCAGCCCCAGCATTTT. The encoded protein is CANSVWRFSNQPQHF.

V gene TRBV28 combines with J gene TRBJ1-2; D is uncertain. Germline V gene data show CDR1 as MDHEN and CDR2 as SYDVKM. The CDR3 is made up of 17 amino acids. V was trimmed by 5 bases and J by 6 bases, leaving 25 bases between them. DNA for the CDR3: TGTGCCAGCAGTCTACCTCCCGAGGGCCGTCCTTGGGATGGCTACACCTTC. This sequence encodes CASSLPPEGRPWDGYTF.

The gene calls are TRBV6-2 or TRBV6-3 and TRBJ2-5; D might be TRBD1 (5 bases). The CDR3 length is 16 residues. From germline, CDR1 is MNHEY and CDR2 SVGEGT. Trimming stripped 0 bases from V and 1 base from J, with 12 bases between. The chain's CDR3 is CASSYSRRQFQETQYF. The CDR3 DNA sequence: TGTGCCAGCAGTTACTCCCGCCGACAGTTCCAAGAGACCCAGTACTTC.

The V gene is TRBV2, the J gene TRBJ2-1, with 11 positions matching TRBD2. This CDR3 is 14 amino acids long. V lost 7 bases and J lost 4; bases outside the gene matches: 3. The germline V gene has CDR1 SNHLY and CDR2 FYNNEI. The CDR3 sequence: CASIGTSGYNEQFF. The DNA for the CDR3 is TGTGCCAGCATAGGGACTAGCGGTTACAATGAGCAGTTCTTC.

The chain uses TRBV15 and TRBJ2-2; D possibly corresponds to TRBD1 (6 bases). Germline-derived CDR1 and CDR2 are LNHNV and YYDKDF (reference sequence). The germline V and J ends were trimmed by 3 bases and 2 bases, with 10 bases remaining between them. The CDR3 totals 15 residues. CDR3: CATSRDSDNTGELFF. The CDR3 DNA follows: TGTGCCACCAGCAGGGACAGCGATAACACCGGGGAGCTGTTTTTT. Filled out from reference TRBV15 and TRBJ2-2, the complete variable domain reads DAMVIQNPRYQVTQFGKPVTLSCSQTLNHNVMYWYQQKSSQAPKLLFHYYDKDFNNEADTPDNFQSRRPNTSFCFLDIRSPGLGDTAMYLCATSRDSDNTGELFFGEGSRLTVL.

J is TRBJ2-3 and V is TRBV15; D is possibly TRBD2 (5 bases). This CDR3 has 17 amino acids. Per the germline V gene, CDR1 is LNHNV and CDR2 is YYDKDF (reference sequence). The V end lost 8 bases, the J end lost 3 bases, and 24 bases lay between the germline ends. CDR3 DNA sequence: TGTGCCACCGGAGAGGGTTTAAGCGTTATTGGTACAGATACGCAGTATTTT. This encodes CATGEGLSVIGTDTQYF.

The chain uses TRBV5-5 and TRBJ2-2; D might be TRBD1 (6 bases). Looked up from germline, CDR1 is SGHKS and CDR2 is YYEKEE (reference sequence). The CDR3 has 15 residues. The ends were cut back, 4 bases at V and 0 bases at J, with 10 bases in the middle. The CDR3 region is CASSLGQPNTGELFF. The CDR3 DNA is TGTGCCAGCAGCCTCGGACAGCCGAACACCGGGGAGCTGTTTTTT. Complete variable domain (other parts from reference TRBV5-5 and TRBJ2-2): DAGVTQSPTHLIKTRGQQVTLRCSPISGHKSVSWYQQVLGQGPQFIFQYYEKEERGRGNFPDRFSARQFPNYSSELNVNALLLGDSALYLCASSLGQPNTGELFFGEGSRLTVL.

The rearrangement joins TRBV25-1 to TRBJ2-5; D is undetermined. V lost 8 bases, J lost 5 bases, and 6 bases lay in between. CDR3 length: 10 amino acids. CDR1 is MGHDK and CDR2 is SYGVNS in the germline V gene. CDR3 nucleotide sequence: TGTGCCAGCGCCGGGGAGACCCAGTACTTC. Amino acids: CASAGETQYF.

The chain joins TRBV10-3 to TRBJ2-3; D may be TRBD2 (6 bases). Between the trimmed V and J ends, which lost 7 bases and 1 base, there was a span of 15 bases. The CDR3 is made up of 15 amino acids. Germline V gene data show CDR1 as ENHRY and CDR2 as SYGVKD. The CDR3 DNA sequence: TGTGCCATCAAGGGGAGGACTACTGGCACAGATACGCAGTATTTT. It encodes CAIKGRTTGTDTQYF.

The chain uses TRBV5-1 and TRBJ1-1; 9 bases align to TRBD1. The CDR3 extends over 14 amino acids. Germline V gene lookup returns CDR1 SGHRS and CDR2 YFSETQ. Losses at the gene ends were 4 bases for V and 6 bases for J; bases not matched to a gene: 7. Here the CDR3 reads CASSLVQGAAEAFF. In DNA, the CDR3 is TGCGCCAGCAGCCTAGTACAGGGGGCGGCTGAAGCTTTCTTT.

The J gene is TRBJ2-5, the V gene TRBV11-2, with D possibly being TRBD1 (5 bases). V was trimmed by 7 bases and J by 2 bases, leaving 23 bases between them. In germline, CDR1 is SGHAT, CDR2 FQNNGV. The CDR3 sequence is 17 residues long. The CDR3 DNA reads TGTGCCAGCATGCGGCAGGGTGTGACGTTTTGGCAAGAGACCCAGTACTTC. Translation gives CASMRQGVTFWQETQYF. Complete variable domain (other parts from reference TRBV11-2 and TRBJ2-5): EAGVAQSPRYKIIEKRQSVAFWCNPISGHATLYWYQQILGQGPKLLIQFQNNGVVDDSQLPKDRFSAERLKGVDSTLKIQPAKLEDSAVYLCASMRQGVTFWQETQYFGPGTRLLVL.

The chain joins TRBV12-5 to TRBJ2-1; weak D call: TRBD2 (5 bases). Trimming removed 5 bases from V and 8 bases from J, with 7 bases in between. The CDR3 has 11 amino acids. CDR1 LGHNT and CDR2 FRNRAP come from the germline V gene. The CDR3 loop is CASGVSDEQFF. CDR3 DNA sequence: TGTGCTAGTGGTGTTAGCGATGAGCAGTTCTTC.

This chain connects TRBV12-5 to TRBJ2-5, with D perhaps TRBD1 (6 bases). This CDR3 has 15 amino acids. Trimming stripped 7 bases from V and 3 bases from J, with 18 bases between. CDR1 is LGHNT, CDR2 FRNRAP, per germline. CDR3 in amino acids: CASALGARTEETQYF. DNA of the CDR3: TGTGCTAGTGCTCTGGGGGCGAGAACGGAAGAGACCCAGTACTTC.

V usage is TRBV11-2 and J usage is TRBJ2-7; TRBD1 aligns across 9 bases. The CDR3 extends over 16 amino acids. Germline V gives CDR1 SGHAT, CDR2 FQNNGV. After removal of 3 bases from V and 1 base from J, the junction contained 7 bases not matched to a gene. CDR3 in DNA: TGTGCCAGCAGCTTTGGACAGGGGTACATATCCTACGAGCAGTACTTC. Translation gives CASSFGQGYISYEQYF.

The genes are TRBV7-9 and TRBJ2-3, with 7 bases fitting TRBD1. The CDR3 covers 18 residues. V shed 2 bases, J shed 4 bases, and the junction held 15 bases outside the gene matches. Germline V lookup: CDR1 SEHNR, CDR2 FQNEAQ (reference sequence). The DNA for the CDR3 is TGTGCCAGCAGCTTATCAGGTTTCGAGACAGGGCGATCAGATACGCAGTATTTT. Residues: CASSLSGFETGRSDTQYF.

CDR3 DNA: TGTGCCAGCAGTGAATATGGAGGCTCCTACGAGCAGTACTTC. Translated, it gives CASSEYGGSYEQYF. J is TRBJ2-7 and V is TRBV6-1, with TRBD2 as a possible D gene (5 bases). Germline CDR1 MNHNS, CDR2 SASEGT. The V and J ends lost 2 bases and 0 bases respectively, with 8 bases between them. The CDR3 runs to 14 residues.

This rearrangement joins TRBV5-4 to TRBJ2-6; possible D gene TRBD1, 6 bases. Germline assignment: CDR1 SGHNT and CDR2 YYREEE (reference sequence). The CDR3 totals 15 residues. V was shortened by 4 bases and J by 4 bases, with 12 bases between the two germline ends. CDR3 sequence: CASSPTGSGANVLTF. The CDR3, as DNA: TGTGCCAGCAGCCCTACAGGGTCCGGGGCCAACGTCCTGACTTTC. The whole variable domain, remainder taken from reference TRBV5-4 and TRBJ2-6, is ETGVTQSPTHLIKTRGQQVTLRCSSQSGHNTVSWYQQALGQGPQFIFQYYREEENGRGNFPPRFSGLQFPNYSSELNVNALELDDSALYLCASSPTGSGANVLTFGAGSRLTVL.

CDR3 sequence (DNA): TGCGCCAGCAGTCAAGGACAGGGCAACACCGGGGAGCTGTTTTTT. Protein product: CASSQGQGNTGELFF. This rearrangement joins TRBV10-1 to TRBJ2-2; 8 bases line up with TRBD1. V gave up 5 bases and J gave up 2 bases; unmatched junction bases: 4. The CDR3 extends over 15 amino acids. Looked up from germline, CDR1 is WNHNN and CDR2 is SYGVQD (reference sequence).

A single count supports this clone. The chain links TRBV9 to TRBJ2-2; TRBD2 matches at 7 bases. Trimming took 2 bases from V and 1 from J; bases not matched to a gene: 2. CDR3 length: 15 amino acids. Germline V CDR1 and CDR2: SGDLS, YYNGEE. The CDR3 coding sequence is TGTGCCAGCAGCGTCCGCGGGAGGAACACCGGGGAGCTGTTTTTT. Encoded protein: CASSVRGRNTGELFF.

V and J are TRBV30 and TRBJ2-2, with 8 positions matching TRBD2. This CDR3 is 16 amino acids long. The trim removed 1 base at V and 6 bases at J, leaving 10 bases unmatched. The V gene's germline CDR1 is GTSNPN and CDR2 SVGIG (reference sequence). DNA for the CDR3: TGTGCCTGGAGTGATACAGGGACTAGACGCGCCGGGGAGCTGTTTTTT. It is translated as CAWSDTGTRRAGELFF. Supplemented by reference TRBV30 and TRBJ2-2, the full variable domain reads SQTIHQWPATLVQPVGSPLSLECTVEGTSNPNLYWYRQAAGRGLQLLFYSVGIGQISSEVPQNLSASRPQDRQFILSSKKLLLSDSGFYLCAWSDTGTRRAGELFFGEGSRLTVL.

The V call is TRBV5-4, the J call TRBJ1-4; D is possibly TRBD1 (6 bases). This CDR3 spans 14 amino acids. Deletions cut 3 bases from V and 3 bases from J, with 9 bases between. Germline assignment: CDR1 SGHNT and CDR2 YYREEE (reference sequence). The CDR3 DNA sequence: TGTGCCAGCAGCTCGGGACAAGCTAATGAAAAACTGTTTTTT. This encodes CASSSGQANEKLFF.

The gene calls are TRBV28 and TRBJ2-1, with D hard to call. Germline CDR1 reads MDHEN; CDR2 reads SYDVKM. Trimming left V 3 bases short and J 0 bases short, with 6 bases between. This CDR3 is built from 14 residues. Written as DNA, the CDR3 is TGTGCCAGCAGTTTCATGAGCTCCTACAATGAGCAGTTCTTC. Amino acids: CASSFMSSYNEQFF.

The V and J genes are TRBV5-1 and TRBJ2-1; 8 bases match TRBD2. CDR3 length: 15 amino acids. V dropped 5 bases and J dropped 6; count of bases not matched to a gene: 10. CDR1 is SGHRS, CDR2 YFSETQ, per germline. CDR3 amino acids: CASRRPGLGINEQFF. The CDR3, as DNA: TGCGCCAGCAGACGTCCGGGACTAGGCATCAATGAGCAGTTCTTC. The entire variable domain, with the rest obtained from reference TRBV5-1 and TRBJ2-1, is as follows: KAGVTQTPRYLIKTRGQQVTLSCSPISGHRSVSWYQQTPGQGLQFLFEYFSETQRNKGNFPGRFSGRQFSNSRSEMNVSTLELGDSALYLCASRRPGLGINEQFFGPGTRLTVL.

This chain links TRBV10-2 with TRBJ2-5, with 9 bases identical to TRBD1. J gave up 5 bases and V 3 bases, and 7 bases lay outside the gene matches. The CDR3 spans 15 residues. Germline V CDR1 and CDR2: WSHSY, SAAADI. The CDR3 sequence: CASSEPGTGSETQYF. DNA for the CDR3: TGCGCCAGCAGTGAACCCGGGACAGGGTCGGAGACCCAGTACTTC.

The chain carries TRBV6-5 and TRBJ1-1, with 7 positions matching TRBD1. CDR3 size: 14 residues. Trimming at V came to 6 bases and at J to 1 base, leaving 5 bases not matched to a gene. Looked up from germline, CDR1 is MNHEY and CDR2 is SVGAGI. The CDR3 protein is CASRHGTANTEAFF. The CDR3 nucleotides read TGTGCCAGCAGGCACGGGACAGCGAACACTGAAGCTTTCTTT.

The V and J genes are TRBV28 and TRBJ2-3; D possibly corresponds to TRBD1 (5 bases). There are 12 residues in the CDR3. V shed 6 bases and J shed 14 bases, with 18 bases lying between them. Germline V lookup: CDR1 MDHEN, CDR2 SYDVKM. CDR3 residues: CASRSRASQGYF. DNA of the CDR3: TGTGCCAGCAGGTCCCGGGCAAGTCAGGGGTATTTT.